This TCR beta chain was profiled in a study of blood T cell repertoires in COVID-19. Per the authors' pipeline: Reference gene primer amplification yielded estimated nucleated cell counts. Sequenced by immunoSEQ multiplex PCR; TCRdb stores in-frame clones only, minus some. Clonal size and the V and J genes are those of that table, whereas D and trimming came from the DNA. The table has 340,000 or so clones, about 86% seen once; the top ten hold 3.5% to 4.5%. Participants reported their clinical history, and cohort assignment relied on those reports. Per the germline V gene, CDR1 is LGHDT and CDR2 is YNNKEL (reference sequence). V was cut by 1 base and J by 4 bases, with 8 bases left in between. The CDR3 contains 14 residues.

The TCR comes from a woman aged 40 to 49 with acute COVID-19. The gene calls are TRBV3-1 (or the pseudogene TRBV3-2) and TRBJ1-3, with no clear D. The sequencing input was PBMCs or T cells enriched from blood (not recorded which). CDR3 coding DNA: TGTGCCAGCAGCCAAGGGCCCAGGGGAAACACCATATATTTT. Translated: CASSQGPRGNTIYF.